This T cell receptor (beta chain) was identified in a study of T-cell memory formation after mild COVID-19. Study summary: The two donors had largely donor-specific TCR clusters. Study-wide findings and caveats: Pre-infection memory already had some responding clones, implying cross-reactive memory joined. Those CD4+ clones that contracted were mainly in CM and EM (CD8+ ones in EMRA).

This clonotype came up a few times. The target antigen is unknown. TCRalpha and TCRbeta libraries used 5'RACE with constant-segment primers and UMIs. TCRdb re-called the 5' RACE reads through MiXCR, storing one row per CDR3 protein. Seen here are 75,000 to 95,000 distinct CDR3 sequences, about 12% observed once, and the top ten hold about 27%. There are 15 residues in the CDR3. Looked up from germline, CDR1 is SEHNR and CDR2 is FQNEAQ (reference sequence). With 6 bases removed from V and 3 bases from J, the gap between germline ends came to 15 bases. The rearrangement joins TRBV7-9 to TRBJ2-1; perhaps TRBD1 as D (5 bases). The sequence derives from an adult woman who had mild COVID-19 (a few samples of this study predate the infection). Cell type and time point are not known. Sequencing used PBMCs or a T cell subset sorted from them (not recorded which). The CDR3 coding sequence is TGTGCCAGCAGGGGCGAGACAGTTAGCTACAATGAGCAGTTCTTC. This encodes CASRGETVSYNEQFF.